One sample yielded the 18 T cell receptor beta chains listed below, sequenced in a study of cytomegalovirus exposure and HLA in healthy donors. This PCR relied on a set of 60 Vbeta primers and 13 Jbeta primers. Assay used: immunoSEQ multiplex PCR; TCRdb lists only in-frame clones, some missing. The sample includes about 190,000 clones, roughly four fifths of them seen just once. The sample taken for sequencing was PBMCs. Receptor source: a woman aged 18-29 years in good health and CMV-seronegative.

The chain employs TRBV5-8 and TRBJ2-1; the match to TRBD2 covers 8 bases. Germline V CDR1 and CDR2: SGHTS, YDEGEE. This CDR3 is built from 17 residues. J gave up 6 bases and V 3 bases, and 14 bases lay outside the gene matches. The CDR3 protein is CASSSKNPGLGSNEQFF. The CDR3, as DNA: TGTGCCAGCAGCTCAAAAAATCCGGGACTAGGCAGCAATGAGCAGTTCTTC. The full variable domain, in which reference TRBV5-8 and TRBJ2-1 provide the parts outside the CDR3, is EAGVTQSPTHLIKTRGQQATLRCSPISGHTSVYWYQQALGLGLQFLLWYDEGEERNRGNFPPRFSGRQFPNYSSELNVNALELEDSALYLCASSSKNPGLGSNEQFFGPGTRLTVL.

The chain recombines TRBV21-1 with TRBJ2-2; TRBD1 is the table's D call and was not checked against the DNA. TRBV21-1 corresponds to a pseudogene. This CDR3 contains 18 residues. The CDR3: CASSRSRGHLANTGELFF. The CDR3 nucleotides read TGTGCCAGCAGCAGGTCGAGGGGACACCTCGCGAACACCGGGGAGCTGTTTTTT.

Of note for this clone: A junction boundary mismatches the germline segment, possibly from a read error. The V gene is TRBV7-9, the J gene TRBJ2-3, with TRBD1 identical over 7 bases. There are 15 residues in the CDR3. Germline V gene sequence: CDR1 SEHNR, CDR2 FQNEAQ (reference sequence). CDR3 protein: CASSLARGSTDTQYF. Written as DNA, the CDR3 is TGTGCCAGCAGCCTAGCCAGGGGGAGCACAGATACGCAGTATTTT.

The rearrangement links TRBV6-1 to TRBJ1-4; 7 bases fit TRBD1. The germline V gene has CDR1 MNHNS and CDR2 SASEGT. The J segment lost 0 bases and the V segment lost 4 bases, leaving 2 bases of the junction unmatched. The CDR3 runs to 15 residues. CDR3 in amino acids: CASSGTGATNEKLFF. CDR3 nucleotides: TGTGCCAGCAGTGGAACAGGGGCAACTAATGAAAAACTGTTTTTT.

The rearrangement uses TRBV18 and TRBJ2-7, with D possibly TRBD1 on 6 matching bases. CDR1 and CDR2 (germline): KGHSH, LQKENI. The CDR3 is 14 amino acids. V shed 2 bases and J shed 3 bases, with 11 bases lying between them. DNA of the CDR3: TGTGCCAGCTCACCATCCCCGGGACACTACGAGCAGTACTTC. It translates to CASSPSPGHYEQYF.

The J gene is TRBJ1-3, the V gene TRBV11-2; 7 positions agree with TRBD1. This CDR3 contains 17 residues. J was trimmed by 0 bases and V by 1 base; bases with no gene match: 6. Germline V gives CDR1 SGHAT, CDR2 FQNNGV. Here the CDR3 reads CASSLGGQLGSGNTIYF. The CDR3 coding sequence is TGTGCCAGCAGCTTAGGGGGACAGCTCGGCTCTGGAAACACCATATATTTT. The variable domain in full, completed from reference TRBV11-2 and TRBJ1-3, reads EAGVAQSPRYKIIEKRQSVAFWCNPISGHATLYWYQQILGQGPKLLIQFQNNGVVDDSQLPKDRFSAERLKGVDSTLKIQPAKLEDSAVYLCASSLGGQLGSGNTIYFGEGSWLTVV.

The rearrangement joins TRBV19 to TRBJ1-5, with TRBD1 as a possible D gene (6 bases). The germline gives CDR1 LNHDA, CDR2 SQIVND (reference sequence). Trimming took off 6 bases at V and 2 bases at J, with 11 bases between the two ends. This CDR3 region has 14 residues. The CDR3 is CASSLQGGNQPQHF. The CDR3 coding sequence is TGTGCCAGTAGCTTACAGGGCGGCAATCAGCCCCAGCATTTT.

This clone has a single count. The junction does not match germline at one end; this may be a read error. The CDR3, as DNA: TGTTCCAGCAGCCGAGGCGTCAGTTTTCTTGGCTACACCTTC. Its protein is CSSSRGVSFLGYTF. The chain carries TRBV7-9 and TRBJ1-2; D not resolved. The V gene's germline CDR1 is SEHNR and CDR2 FQNEAQ (reference sequence). The CDR3 runs to 14 residues.

This clone was found a few times. The CDR3 reads CASRGVRGDTGELFF. In DNA form, the CDR3 reads TGTGCCAGCAGAGGGGTCAGGGGGGACACCGGGGAGCTGTTTTTT. The V and J genes are TRBV6-5 and TRBJ2-2; D is possibly TRBD1 (7 bases). Per germline, CDR1 MNHEY and CDR2 SVGAGI. V gave up 6 bases and J gave up 3 bases, with 14 bases separating them. The CDR3 contains 15 residues.

This clone was observed a handful of times. The chain links TRBV18 to TRBJ1-2; maybe TRBD1 (5 bases). Germline V gene data show CDR1 as KGHSH and CDR2 as LQKENI. This CDR3 spans 13 amino acids. The V end lost 6 bases, the J end lost 6 bases, and 14 bases lay between the germline ends. The CDR3 bases are TGTGCCAGCTCCGACATCCAGGGAAATGGCTACACCTTC. Translated, it gives CASSDIQGNGYTF.

This clone has a single count. The chain couples TRBV28 to TRBJ1-2; possible D gene TRBD1, 5 bases. The CDR3 loop spans 12 amino acids. V was clipped by 2 bases and J by 6 bases, with 7 bases between them. The germline V gene has CDR1 MDHEN and CDR2 SYDVKM. DNA for the CDR3: TGTGCCAGCAGTTTAGGGGGGGATGGCTACACCTTC. This gives the protein CASSLGGDGYTF.

Here the CDR3 DNA reads TGTGCCTGGATGGCCAGGGCAAACACTGAAGCTTTCTTT. Its protein product is CAWMARANTEAFF. The chain carries TRBV30 and TRBJ1-1, with TRBD1 as a possible D gene (5 bases). V gave up 4 bases and J gave up 2 bases, with 11 bases separating them. The CDR3 is 13 residues long. Germline assignment: CDR1 GTSNPN and CDR2 SVGIG (reference sequence).

J is TRBJ1-6 and V is TRBV30; TRBD1 matches 7 bases. Trimming removed 3 bases from V and 12 bases from J; junction bases left unmatched: 2. Germline V gene data show CDR1 as GTSNPN and CDR2 as SVGIG (reference sequence). The CDR3 extends over 11 amino acids. The CDR3 is CAWSAGGPLHF. CDR3 nucleotides: TGTGCCTGGAGCGCAGGGGGACCCCTCCACTTT.

This rearrangement joins TRBV28 to TRBJ2-5, with unresolved D. The assigned J gene may be wrong: the sequence end matches TRBJ2-7 better. There are 10 residues in the CDR3. Germline V gene sequence: CDR1 MDHEN, CDR2 SYDVKM. In DNA, the CDR3 is TGTGCCAGCAGTCGTTACGAGCAGTACTTC. Protein sequence: CASSRYEQYF.

The chain has TRBV28 and TRBJ2-5; D not resolved. This CDR3 spans 15 amino acids. V dropped 4 bases and J dropped 0 bases, with 12 bases sitting between them. The germline CDR1 and CDR2 sequences are MDHEN and SYDVKM. The CDR3 spells CASSSLTVYQETQYF. CDR3 bases: TGTGCCAGCAGTTCATTAACAGTGTACCAAGAGACCCAGTACTTC.

CDR3 protein: CASSSTSGRSYNEQFF. CDR3 DNA: TGTGCCAGCAGCAGTACTAGCGGGAGGTCCTACAATGAGCAGTTCTTC. J is TRBJ2-1 and V is TRBV7-7, with 12 nucleotides matching TRBD2. The CDR3 consists of 16 residues. CDR1 is SSHAT, CDR2 FNYEAQ, per germline (reference sequence). V lost 5 bases, J lost 1 base, and 3 bases stayed unmatched.

The chain has TRBV5-4 and TRBJ2-3; TRBD2 aligns across 11 bases. V lost 1 base and J lost 3; bases outside the gene matches: 7. This CDR3 has 17 residues. Germline lookup yields CDR1 SGHNT and CDR2 YYREEE (reference sequence). CDR3 residues: CASSLKLAGVGTDTQYF. CDR3 bases: TGTGCCAGCAGCTTGAAACTAGCGGGGGTTGGGACAGATACGCAGTATTTT.

The chain uses TRBV6-1 and TRBJ1-5; D uncertain. V shed 6 bases and J shed 3 bases, with 9 bases lying between them. Germline V gives CDR1 MNHNS, CDR2 SASEGT. CDR3 length: 13 amino acids. In DNA, the CDR3 is TGTGCCAGCAGCCAAAACTACAATCAGCCCCAGCATTTT. This encodes CASSQNYNQPQHF.